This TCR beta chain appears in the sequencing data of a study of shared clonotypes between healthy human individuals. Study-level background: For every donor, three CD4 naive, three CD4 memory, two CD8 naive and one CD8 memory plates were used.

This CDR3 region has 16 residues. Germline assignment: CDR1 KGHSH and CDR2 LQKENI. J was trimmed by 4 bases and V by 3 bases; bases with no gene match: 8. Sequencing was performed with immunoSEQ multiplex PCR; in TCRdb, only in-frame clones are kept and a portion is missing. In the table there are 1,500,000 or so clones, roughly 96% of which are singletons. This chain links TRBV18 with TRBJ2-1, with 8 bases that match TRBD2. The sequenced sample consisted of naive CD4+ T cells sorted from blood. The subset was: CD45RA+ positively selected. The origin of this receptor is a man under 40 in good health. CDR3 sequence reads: CASSPQAGAQYNEQFF. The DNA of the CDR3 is TGTGCCAGCTCACCCCAAGCGGGAGCCCAGTACAATGAGCAGTTCTTC. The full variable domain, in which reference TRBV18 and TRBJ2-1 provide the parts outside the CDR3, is NAGVMQNPRHLVRRRGQEARLRCSPMKGHSHVYWYRQLPEEGLKFMVYLQKENIIDESGMPKERFSAEFPKEGPSILRIQQVVRGDSAAYFCASSPQAGAQYNEQFFGPGTRLTVL.